Each of the 30 T cell receptor beta chains below was sequenced from the same sample in a study of blood T cell repertoires in COVID-19. Here immunoSEQ multiplex PCR was the method, and the copy in TCRdb shows in-frame clones only, minus some. The sample shows 200,000 to 250,000 clones, around 80% of them seen only once. Specimen: peripheral blood. The receptors come from a woman under 30 with acute or convalescent COVID-19.

The chain has TRBV2 and TRBJ1-1, with D possibly being TRBD1 (5 bases). Looked up from germline, CDR1 is SNHLY and CDR2 is FYNNEI. The germline V and J ends were trimmed by 3 bases and 8 bases, with 10 bases remaining between them. This CDR3 has 12 residues. In nucleotides, the CDR3 is TGTGCCAGCAGTGAGGGGGGATCCGAAGCTTTCTTT. Protein product: CASSEGGSEAFF.

This clone was seen just once. The J gene is TRBJ2-7, the V gene TRBV28, with 10 bases that match TRBD2. The CDR3 contains 18 residues. The germline CDR1 and CDR2 sequences are MDHEN and SYDVKM. V trimming: 3 bases; J trimming: 0 bases; junction bases outside the gene matches: 11. The CDR3 DNA is TGTGCCAGCAGTTTGATATCGGCTAGCGGGAGCCTCTCCTACGAGCAGTACTTC. Translation: CASSLISASGSLSYEQYF.

The chain recombines TRBV2 with TRBJ2-1; possible D gene TRBD2, 5 bases. The CDR3 is 15 amino acids. The V gene lost 3 bases and the J gene lost 5 bases, with 14 bases spanning the gap. Germline CDR1 SNHLY, CDR2 FYNNEI. This CDR3 is CASSERLATNNEQFF. DNA of the CDR3: TGTGCCAGCAGTGAGCGTCTAGCAACGAACAATGAGCAGTTCTTC.

The V gene is TRBV14, the J gene TRBJ2-4; possibly TRBD1 for D (5 bases). Germline lookup yields CDR1 SGHDN and CDR2 FVKESK. This CDR3 has 14 amino acids. V was pared by 2 bases and J by 1 base, with 6 bases between. The CDR3: CASSQNRAKNIQYF. DNA of the CDR3: TGTGCCAGCAGCCAAAACAGGGCCAAAAACATTCAGTACTTC.

This clone has just a few counts. This chain connects TRBV11-2 to TRBJ1-2; D may be TRBD1 (5 bases). This CDR3 is built from 14 residues. The germline V gene has CDR1 SGHAT and CDR2 FQNNGV. The V end was cut by 5 bases, the J end by 7 bases, with 17 bases between. The CDR3 protein is CASSRPRGIGGYTF. The CDR3 DNA sequence: TGTGCCAGCAGCCGGCCTAGGGGAATCGGTGGCTACACCTTC.

This clone has just one count. V is TRBV19 and J is TRBJ2-5, with a tentative D call TRBD1 (5 bases). Germline V gives CDR1 LNHDA, CDR2 SQIVND (reference sequence). V lost 1 base, J lost 4 bases, and 10 bases lay in between. CDR3 length: 14 amino acids. CDR3: CASSIVPGSETQYF. DNA for the CDR3: TGTGCCAGTAGTATAGTCCCAGGGTCAGAGACCCAGTACTTC.

The chain uses TRBV6-5 and TRBJ2-2, with TRBD1 matching over 9 bases. The CDR3 loop spans 15 amino acids. Trimming cost V 8 bases and J 1 base; bases outside gene matches: 5. The germline CDR1 and CDR2 sequences are MNHEY and SVGAGI. CDR3 coding DNA: TGTGCCAGCGGACCGGGACAGGGGAACACCGGGGAGCTGTTTTTT. Amino acid sequence: CASGPGQGNTGELFF.

The V gene is TRBV29-1, the J gene TRBJ2-3; 13 bases are shared with TRBD2. Looked up from germline, CDR1 is SQVTM and CDR2 is ANQGSEA. The CDR3 runs 14 residues. J gave up 4 bases and V 7 bases, and 5 bases lay outside the gene matches. DNA of the CDR3: TGCAGCGCAAGACTAGCGGGAGGTCCAGATACGCAGTATTTT. Protein: CSARLAGGPDTQYF.

Only one count was recorded for this clone. The chain is built from TRBV11-2 and TRBJ2-2; 9 nucleotides align to TRBD2. CDR3 length equals 19 residues. The germline gives CDR1 SGHAT, CDR2 FQNNGV. Trimming at V came to 5 bases and at J to 5 bases, leaving 18 bases not matched to a gene. CDR3 nucleotide sequence: TGTGCCAGCAGCCCAACCCTTGGGGGATTAGCGGGAGATACCGGGGAGCTGTTTTTT. Its translation is CASSPTLGGLAGDTGELFF.

The chain links TRBV3-1 (or the pseudogene TRBV3-2) to TRBJ1-5, with D uncertain. Trimming pared 1 base from V and 6 bases from J, leaving 13 bases between. This CDR3 is built from 15 residues. Germline V lookup: CDR1 LGHDT, CDR2 YNNKEL (reference sequence). CDR3 in amino acids: CASSQVYPEVQPQHF. In DNA, the CDR3 is TGTGCCAGCAGCCAAGTTTACCCGGAGGTTCAGCCCCAGCATTTT.

The chain links TRBV11-2 to TRBJ2-7; TRBD2 agrees at 9 bases. Germline-derived CDR1 and CDR2 are SGHAT and FQNNGV. V trimming: 5 bases; J trimming: 3 bases; junction bases outside the gene matches: 17. The CDR3 extends over 18 amino acids. CDR3 sequence: CASSPGRRTIAGVYEQYF. The CDR3, as DNA: TGTGCCAGCAGCCCAGGTCGCAGGACGATAGCGGGGGTCTACGAGCAGTACTTC.

This clone occurred a few times. The J gene is TRBJ1-1, the V gene TRBV9; tentative D call: TRBD1 (6 bases). Germline lookup yields CDR1 SGDLS and CDR2 YYNGEE. The CDR3 spans 15 residues. V lost 0 bases and J lost 4, with 13 bases in between. The CDR3 bases are TGTGCCAGCAGCGTAGGCCCCCAGGGGCTCACTGAAGCTTTCTTT. Protein: CASSVGPQGLTEAFF.

V and J are TRBV24-1 and TRBJ2-2; 9 bases match TRBD1. The V gene's germline CDR1 is KGHDR and CDR2 SFDVKD. There are 16 residues in the CDR3. The V segment lost 3 bases and the J segment 6 bases; nucleotides outside the gene matches: 7. CDR3 in amino acids: CATSDSGQGFSGELFF. The CDR3, as DNA: TGTGCCACCAGTGATAGTGGACAGGGGTTCTCCGGGGAGCTGTTTTTT.

V gene TRBV19 combines with J gene TRBJ1-3, with D possibly matching TRBD1 (5 bases). Between the trimmed V and J ends, which lost 10 bases and 0 bases, there was a span of 16 bases. Germline V gene sequence: CDR1 LNHDA, CDR2 SQIVND (reference sequence). This CDR3 is 15 amino acids long. The CDR3 protein is CATLSGLSSGNTIYF. The CDR3 nucleotides are TGTGCCACCCTCTCGGGACTGAGCTCTGGAAACACCATATATTTT.

This clone was counted a single time. V usage is TRBV28 and J usage is TRBJ1-1; maybe TRBD1 (5 bases). The V gene's germline CDR1 is MDHEN and CDR2 SYDVKM. Between the trimmed V and J ends, which lost 3 bases and 0 bases, there was a span of 11 bases. This CDR3 has 15 amino acids. CDR3 protein: CASSLHRLMNTEAFF. CDR3 sequence (DNA): TGTGCCAGCAGTTTGCACAGGTTAATGAACACTGAAGCTTTCTTT. Full variable domain (remainder filled in from reference TRBV28 and TRBJ1-1): DVKVTQSSRYLVKRTGEKVFLECVQDMDHENMFWYRQDPGLGLRLIYFSYDVKMKEKGDIPEGYSVSREKKERFSLILESASTNQTSMYLCASSLHRLMNTEAFFGQGTRLTVV.

V gene TRBV28 combines with J gene TRBJ2-7; D is perhaps TRBD1 (6 bases). CDR3 length equals 16 residues. Germline CDR1 reads MDHEN; CDR2 reads SYDVKM. Deletions cut 4 bases from V and 2 bases from J, with 18 bases between. Here the CDR3 DNA reads TGTGCCAGCAGTTGGCCTTACCAGGGGATGACCTACGAGCAGTACTTC. Translation: CASSWPYQGMTYEQYF.

This chain joins TRBV29-1 and TRBJ1-1, with D possibly matching TRBD1 (5 bases). With 0 bases removed from V and 7 bases from J, the gap between germline ends came to 9 bases. Germline V gene data show CDR1 as SQVTM and CDR2 as ANQGSEA. The CDR3 length is 12 residues. The CDR3 loop reads CSVEDQGYEAFF. In DNA, the CDR3 is TGCAGCGTTGAAGATCAGGGTTATGAAGCTTTCTTT.

The V gene is TRBV28, the J gene TRBJ2-1; tentatively, D is TRBD1 (5 bases). V shed 5 bases and J shed 2 bases, with 10 bases lying between them. The V gene's germline CDR1 is MDHEN and CDR2 SYDVKM. This CDR3 has 14 amino acids. CDR3 region: CASSKDRTYNEQFF. Written as DNA, the CDR3 is TGTGCCAGCAGTAAAGACAGAACCTACAATGAGCAGTTCTTC.

This clone was detected once. The V and J genes are TRBV15 and TRBJ2-7; a weak D match, TRBD2 (6 bases). The CDR3 runs 15 residues. CDR1 and CDR2 (germline): LNHNV, YYDKDF (reference sequence). The V end was cut by 0 bases, the J end by 4 bases, with 13 bases between. The CDR3 bases are TGTGCCACCAGCAGAGATGAGGCGGGGCATTACGAGCAGTACTTC. This codes for CATSRDEAGHYEQYF. Drawing the rest from reference TRBV15 and TRBJ2-7, the complete variable domain is DAMVIQNPRYQVTQFGKPVTLSCSQTLNHNVMYWYQQKSSQAPKLLFHYYDKDFNNEADTPDNFQSRRPNTSFCFLDIRSPGLGDTAMYLCATSRDEAGHYEQYFGPGTRLTVT.

CDR3 loop: CSVGQGATEAFF. CDR3 nucleotides: TGCAGCGTTGGACAGGGGGCCACTGAAGCTTTCTTT. This chain uses TRBV29-1 with TRBJ1-1; 10 nucleotides match TRBD1. Per the germline V gene, CDR1 is SQVTM and CDR2 is ANQGSEA. The CDR3 loop spans 12 amino acids. V shed 4 bases, J shed 4 bases, and the junction held 0 bases outside the gene matches.

This clone showed up just a few times. This sequence joins TRBV7-2 and TRBJ2-3; 10 bases match TRBD2. This CDR3 has 17 residues. Germline lookup yields CDR1 SGHTA and CDR2 FQGNSA. V was clipped by 3 bases and J by 3 bases; unmatched bases: 9. CDR3 nucleotide sequence: TGTGCCAGCAGCTTCGAGAGTCTAGCGGGAGTTACAGATACGCAGTATTTT. Translation gives CASSFESLAGVTDTQYF.

This clone was seen just once. The rearrangement uses TRBV6-5 and TRBJ1-6; 9 bases fit TRBD1. The CDR3 covers 15 residues. V shed 0 bases, J shed 7 bases, and the junction held 1 base outside the gene matches. CDR1 MNHEY and CDR2 SVGAGI come from the germline V gene. CDR3 protein: CASSYSGTGNSPLHF. DNA of the CDR3: TGTGCCAGCAGTTACTCGGGGACAGGGAATTCACCCCTCCACTTT.

This clone was found once. This sequence joins TRBV5-5 and TRBJ2-1; TRBD2 matches at 8 bases. Trimming removed 3 bases from V and 8 bases from J; junction bases left unmatched: 13. The length of the CDR3 is 16 residues. Germline loops: CDR1 SGHKS, CDR2 YYEKEE (reference sequence). The DNA for the CDR3 is TGTGCCAGCAGCTCTATCGGGACTAGTTTAGTCGATGAGCAGTTCTTC. Translation: CASSSIGTSLVDEQFF.

CDR3 DNA: TGTGCCAGCAGCTTAGTGGGGACAGGGTCCTACGAGCAGTACTTC. Protein product: CASSLVGTGSYEQYF. The chain uses TRBV7-8 and TRBJ2-7; 9 nucleotides align to TRBD1. J lost 1 base, V lost 1 base, and 2 bases had no gene match. Germline-derived CDR1 and CDR2 are SGHVS and FQNEAQ. This CDR3 spans 15 amino acids.

The chain uses TRBV4-3 and TRBJ2-7; possible D gene TRBD1, 6 bases. The CDR3 extends over 15 amino acids. Germline CDR1 reads LGHNA; CDR2 reads YSLEER. Trimming stripped 0 bases from V and 2 bases from J, with 11 bases between. The CDR3 region has the DNA TGCGCCAGCAGCCAAGATCGGGCAGGGGCCTACGAGCAGTACTTC. It translates to CASSQDRAGAYEQYF.

This rearrangement joins TRBV7-2 to TRBJ1-3, with D hard to call. The CDR3 runs to 12 residues. Germline V gene data show CDR1 as SGHTA and CDR2 as FQGNSA. Trimming pared 2 bases from V and 8 bases from J, leaving 7 bases between. For the CDR3, the DNA is TGTGCCAGCAGCTTATTGCGGGACACCATATATTTT. Protein: CASSLLRDTIYF.

The chain is built from TRBV11-2 and TRBJ1-1; 11 positions match TRBD1. This CDR3 has 17 residues. Germline V lookup: CDR1 SGHAT, CDR2 FQNNGV. V lost 5 bases to trimming and J lost 0 bases; unmatched junction nucleotides: 8. This CDR3 reads CASSRRGTGGMNTEAFF. The CDR3 DNA follows: TGTGCCAGCAGCCGACGGGGGACAGGGGGTATGAACACTGAAGCTTTCTTT.

This chain joins TRBV29-1 and TRBJ1-2, with TRBD1 identical over 9 bases. The germline V gene encodes CDR1 SQVTM and CDR2 ANQGSEA. This CDR3 region has 13 residues. Trimming at V came to 6 bases and at J to 4 bases, leaving 6 bases not matched to a gene. The CDR3 DNA follows: TGCAGCGTACCACAGGGGGCAGGCTATGGCTACACCTTC. This codes for CSVPQGAGYGYTF. Complete variable domain (other parts from reference TRBV29-1 and TRBJ1-2): SAVISQKPSRDICQRGTSLTIQCQVDSQVTMMFWYRQQPGQSLTLIATANQGSEATYESGFVIDKFPISRPNLTFSTLTVSNMSPEDSSIYLCSVPQGAGYGYTFGSGTRLTVV.

The chain employs TRBV11-2 and TRBJ2-2; the match to TRBD1 covers 7 bases. The germline V gene has CDR1 SGHAT and CDR2 FQNNGV. This CDR3 spans 13 amino acids. V shed 5 bases, J shed 5 bases, and the junction held 2 bases outside the gene matches. CDR3 residues: CASSQTGTGELFF. The CDR3 DNA reads TGTGCCAGCAGCCAGACAGGGACCGGGGAGCTGTTTTTT.

This rearrangement joins TRBV19 to TRBJ2-3, with a weak D call TRBD1 (6 bases). This CDR3 has 15 amino acids. The germline V gene encodes CDR1 LNHDA and CDR2 SQIVND (reference sequence). Trimming cost V 7 bases and J 0 bases, with 14 bases left between them. The CDR3 protein is CASNSGTRSTDTQYF. CDR3 coding DNA: TGTGCCAGTAACTCCGGGACACGAAGCACAGATACGCAGTATTTT. Full variable domain (rest looked up from reference TRBV19 and TRBJ2-3): DGGITQSPKYLFRKEGQNVTLSCEQNLNHDAMYWYRQDPGQGLRLIYYSQIVNDFQKGDIAEGYSVSREKKESFPLTVTSAQKNPTAFYLCASNSGTRSTDTQYFGPGTRLTVL.